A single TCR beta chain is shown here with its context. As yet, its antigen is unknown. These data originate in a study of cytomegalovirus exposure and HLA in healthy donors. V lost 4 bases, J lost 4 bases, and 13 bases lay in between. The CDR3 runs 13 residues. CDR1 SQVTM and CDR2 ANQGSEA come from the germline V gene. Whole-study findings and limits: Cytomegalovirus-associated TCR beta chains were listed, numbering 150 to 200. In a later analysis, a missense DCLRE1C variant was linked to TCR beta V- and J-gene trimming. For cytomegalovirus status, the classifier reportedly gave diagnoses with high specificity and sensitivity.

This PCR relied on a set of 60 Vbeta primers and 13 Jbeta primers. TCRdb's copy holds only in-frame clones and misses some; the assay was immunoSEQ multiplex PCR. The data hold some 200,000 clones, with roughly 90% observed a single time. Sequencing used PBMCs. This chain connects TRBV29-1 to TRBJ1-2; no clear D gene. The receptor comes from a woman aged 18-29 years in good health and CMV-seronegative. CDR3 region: CSVVTESGYGYTF. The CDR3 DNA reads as TGCAGCGTTGTCACGGAGTCCGGCTATGGCTACACCTTC.